The 27 T cell receptor beta chains presented below share a single source sample, sequenced in a study of blood T cell repertoires in COVID-19. Sequencing used immunoSEQ multiplex PCR; TCRdb keeps in-frame clones, though not all of them. The table lists approximately 87,000 clones, about 82% of them singletons, with about 16% in the top ten. Sequencing input: peripheral blood. The receptor set was obtained from a woman aged 80 or over with acute or convalescent COVID-19.

The chain has TRBV6-5 and TRBJ1-3, with TRBD1 matching over 7 bases. The CDR3 spans 16 residues. V trimming: 2 bases; J trimming: 0 bases; junction bases outside the gene matches: 4. Germline loops: CDR1 MNHEY, CDR2 SVGAGI. The CDR3: CASSYATGLSGNTIYF. The CDR3 DNA is TGTGCCAGCAGTTACGCGACAGGGCTCTCTGGAAACACCATATATTTT.

This clone was seen a few times. The CDR3 sequence is CASSSLLADQETQYF. The CDR3, as DNA: TGTGCCAGCAGCTCCCTACTAGCGGACCAAGAGACCCAGTACTTC. The gene calls are TRBV11-2 and TRBJ2-5; 8 nucleotides match TRBD2. This CDR3 comprises 15 residues. The junction had 4 bases not matched to a gene; V was cut back by 4 bases and J by 0 bases. In germline, CDR1 is SGHAT, CDR2 FQNNGV.

This chain connects TRBV7-2 to TRBJ1-2, with D unresolved. The V gene lost 5 bases and the J gene lost 6 bases, with 10 bases spanning the gap. The germline gives CDR1 SGHTA, CDR2 FQGNSA. The CDR3 has 12 residues. The CDR3 loop is CASSGGVDGYTF. The CDR3 DNA sequence: TGTGCCAGCAGCGGAGGTGTGGATGGCTACACCTTC.

V gene TRBV6-5 combines with J gene TRBJ2-5, with unresolved D. The CDR3 runs to 11 residues. Germline V CDR1 and CDR2: MNHEY, SVGAGI. The germline V and J ends were trimmed by 5 bases and 5 bases, with 6 bases remaining between them. The CDR3 protein is CASSLGETQYF. The DNA for the CDR3 is TGTGCCAGCAGTCTCGGGGAGACCCAGTACTTC.

The chain combines TRBV5-1 with TRBJ2-2, with 8 positions matching TRBD1. CDR3 length: 16 amino acids. Trimming at V came to 4 bases and at J to 6 bases, leaving 11 bases not matched to a gene. Germline values: CDR1 SGHRS, CDR2 YFSETQ. CDR3 sequence: CASSLIPGGESGELFF. DNA of the CDR3: TGCGCCAGCAGCCTTATCCCAGGGGGCGAATCCGGGGAGCTGTTTTTT.

The V gene is TRBV19, the J gene TRBJ1-2; TRBD1 matches at 8 bases. CDR3 length equals 12 residues. Germline-derived CDR1 and CDR2 are LNHDA and SQIVND (reference sequence). V was pared by 10 bases and J by 3 bases, with 4 bases of the junction left unmatched. CDR3 protein: CATADRDYGYTF. The CDR3 DNA is TGTGCCACTGCGGACAGGGACTATGGCTACACCTTC.

This rearrangement joins TRBV18 to TRBJ2-2, with unresolved D. In germline, CDR1 is KGHSH, CDR2 LQKENI. The CDR3 is 15 residues long. V lost 0 bases and J lost 0, with 5 bases in between. The CDR3, as DNA: TGTGCCAGCTCACCACCGTCCGCGAACACCGGGGAGCTGTTTTTT. It translates to CASSPPSANTGELFF.

This sequence joins TRBV12-3 or TRBV12-4 and TRBJ1-2, with D perhaps matching TRBD1 (5 bases). With 5 bases removed from V and 4 bases from J, the gap between germline ends came to 11 bases. CDR3 size: 13 residues. CDR3 residues: CASSAGVGYGYTF. As DNA, the CDR3 is TGTGCCAGCAGTGCGGGGGTGGGCTATGGCTACACCTTC.

The rearrangement joins TRBV19 to TRBJ1-6; possible D gene TRBD1, 6 bases. Germline CDR1 reads LNHDA; CDR2 reads SQIVND (reference sequence). The V and J ends lost 10 bases and 7 bases respectively, with 14 bases between them. The CDR3 runs 13 residues. CDR3 sequence: CATGDKVNSPLHF. The CDR3 nucleotides read TGTGCCACCGGGGACAAGGTGAATTCACCCCTCCACTTT.

This CDR3 is CASSLTPSGGSGSTDTQYF. In DNA form, the CDR3 reads TGTGCCAGCAGTTTAACCCCTAGCGGGGGCTCCGGTAGCACAGATACGCAGTATTTT. This chain connects TRBV27 to TRBJ2-3; 10 bases map to TRBD2. The CDR3 length is 19 residues. The V gene's germline CDR1 is MNHEY and CDR2 SMNVEV (reference sequence). V trimming: 2 bases; J trimming: 0 bases; junction bases outside the gene matches: 11.

There are a few counts of this clone. The chain employs TRBV15 and TRBJ1-6; D unclear. The V gene lost 0 bases and the J gene lost 7 bases, with 4 bases spanning the gap. The CDR3 has 13 amino acids. Germline V gene lookup returns CDR1 LNHNV and CDR2 YYDKDF (reference sequence). The CDR3 nucleotides are TGTGCCACCAGCAGAGATCAAAATTCACCCCTCCACTTT. Its translation is CATSRDQNSPLHF.

V and J are TRBV6-4 and TRBJ1-2, with D perhaps TRBD1 (5 bases). Germline lookup yields CDR1 MRHNA and CDR2 SNTAGT. Trimming took 8 bases from V and 5 from J, leaving 18 bases between them. This CDR3 is 14 amino acids long. CDR3 protein: CASAIEDGGYGYTF. The CDR3 DNA is TGTGCCAGCGCCATAGAGGACGGGGGATATGGCTACACCTTC.

The rearrangement joins TRBV14 to TRBJ1-1, with a possible D match to TRBD1 (6 bases). Trimming took 0 bases from V and 1 from J, leaving 15 bases between them. Germline CDR1 is SGHDN and CDR2 is FVKESK. The CDR3 is 17 amino acids. CDR3 nucleotide sequence: TGTGCCAGCAGCCAAGATCAGGGGACCAAATGGAACACTGAAGCTTTCTTT. Its translation is CASSQDQGTKWNTEAFF.

The V call is TRBV28, the J call TRBJ1-2; D unresolved. The germline V and J ends were trimmed by 2 bases and 8 bases, with 12 bases remaining between them. The germline gives CDR1 MDHEN, CDR2 SYDVKM. This CDR3 region has 13 residues. CDR3 region: CASSLNAGYGYTF. In DNA form, the CDR3 reads TGTGCCAGCAGTTTAAATGCGGGGTACGGCTACACCTTC.

This clone has just a few counts. The chain links TRBV2 to TRBJ2-7, with a tentative D call TRBD1 (7 bases). Germline CDR1 is SNHLY and CDR2 is FYNNEI. V lost 6 bases and J lost 2, with 14 bases in between. The length of the CDR3 is 14 residues. The CDR3 bases are TGTGCCAGCAGGGGGGGACAGCCTCCCTACGAGCAGTACTTC. It codes for CASRGGQPPYEQYF.

This clone was counted a few times. CDR3 DNA: TGTGCCAGCACCGGGGGACAGGGATTGGGTTCACCCCTCCACTTT. Translated: CASTGGQGLGSPLHF. The chain links TRBV3-1 (or the pseudogene TRBV3-2) to TRBJ1-6, with 9 nucleotides matching TRBD1. J gave up 9 bases and V 7 bases, and 10 bases lay outside the gene matches. CDR3 size: 15 residues. The V gene's germline CDR1 is LGHDT and CDR2 YNNKEL (reference sequence).

In this sample, this clone turned up once. The J gene is TRBJ1-2, the V gene TRBV11-2, with D hard to call. Germline V gene data show CDR1 as SGHAT and CDR2 as FQNNGV. V lost 0 bases, J lost 1 base, and 9 bases lay in between. The CDR3 covers 15 residues. This CDR3 reads CASSLDVRDNYGYTF. The CDR3 nucleotides read TGTGCCAGCAGCTTAGACGTTCGGGATAACTATGGCTACACCTTC. The whole variable domain, remainder taken from reference TRBV11-2 and TRBJ1-2, is EAGVAQSPRYKIIEKRQSVAFWCNPISGHATLYWYQQILGQGPKLLIQFQNNGVVDDSQLPKDRFSAERLKGVDSTLKIQPAKLEDSAVYLCASSLDVRDNYGYTFGSGTRLTVV.

The CDR3 loop reads CASSLQGWDGYTF. As DNA, the CDR3 is TGCGCCAGCAGTCTACAGGGGTGGGATGGCTACACCTTC. The chain carries TRBV4-1 and TRBJ1-2, with TRBD1 matching over 7 bases. V was clipped by 6 bases and J by 6 bases; unmatched bases: 7. The germline V gene has CDR1 MGHRA and CDR2 YSYEKL. This CDR3 has 13 residues.

The V call is TRBV7-3, the J call TRBJ2-3, with TRBD1 as a possible D gene (5 bases). V lost 5 bases and J 4 bases, leaving 10 bases between the germline ends. This CDR3 has 13 amino acids. The germline gives CDR1 SGHTA, CDR2 FQGTGA. CDR3 region: CASSPRQSDTQYF. The DNA of the CDR3 is TGTGCCAGCAGCCCCAGACAGTCAGATACGCAGTATTTT.

The chain joins TRBV2 to TRBJ2-2; D is unresolved. Germline CDR1 reads SNHLY; CDR2 reads FYNNEI. Trimming shortened V by 7 bases and J by 6 bases, and 12 bases separated the two germline ends. CDR3 size: 13 residues. CDR3 nucleotides: TGTGCCAGCAATAGGCAGGTCCCCGGGGAGCTGTTTTTT. Amino acid sequence: CASNRQVPGELFF.

This rearrangement joins TRBV7-2 to TRBJ2-3, with TRBD2 matching over 7 bases. The V gene's germline CDR1 is SGHTA and CDR2 FQGNSA. V gave up 4 bases and J gave up 2 bases; unmatched junction bases: 3. This CDR3 is 14 amino acids long. The chain's CDR3 is CASSSAGLTDTQYF. The CDR3, as DNA: TGTGCCAGCAGCTCAGCGGGGCTCACAGATACGCAGTATTTT. The entire variable domain, with the rest obtained from reference TRBV7-2 and TRBJ2-3, is as follows: GAGVSQSPSNKVTEKGKDVELRCDPISGHTALYWYRQSLGQGLEFLIYFQGNSAPDKSGLPSDRFSAERTGGSVSTLTIQRTQQEDSAVYLCASSSAGLTDTQYFGPGTRLTVL.

V is TRBV28 and J is TRBJ1-5; D is unresolved. Per germline, CDR1 MDHEN and CDR2 SYDVKM. This CDR3 has 14 residues. Trimming left V 3 bases short and J 3 bases short, with 9 bases between. CDR3: CASSLLEFNQPQHF. The CDR3 DNA reads as TGTGCCAGCAGTTTGTTAGAGTTCAATCAGCCCCAGCATTTT.

The chain recombines TRBV28 with TRBJ2-5; 8 positions agree with TRBD2. Trimming took 4 bases from V and 4 from J; bases not matched to a gene: 11. Germline CDR1 MDHEN, CDR2 SYDVKM. The CDR3 contains 16 residues. DNA for the CDR3: TGTGCCAGCAGTTCTTTGGGGGCGGGGGGCTTAGAGACCCAGTACTTC. Translation gives CASSSLGAGGLETQYF.

The rearrangement uses TRBV6-2 or TRBV6-3 and TRBJ1-1; 9 bases align to TRBD1. CDR3 length: 17 amino acids. Germline-derived CDR1 and CDR2 are MNHEY and SVGEGT. V was clipped by 2 bases and J by 1 base; unmatched bases: 8. The CDR3 is CASSYTTGQGSNTEAFF. CDR3 coding DNA: TGTGCCAGCAGTTACACTACAGGACAGGGGTCGAACACTGAAGCTTTCTTT.

V usage is TRBV10-1 and J usage is TRBJ2-3, with D possibly being TRBD1 (6 bases). V shed 3 bases and J shed 3 bases, with 19 bases lying between them. CDR1 and CDR2 (germline): WNHNN, SYGVQD (reference sequence). The CDR3 sequence is 17 residues long. The CDR3 here is CASSDTGHLLGTDTQYF. CDR3 DNA: TGCGCCAGCAGTGACACGGGACACTTGTTGGGTACAGATACGCAGTATTTT.

This rearrangement joins TRBV25-1 to TRBJ2-1; TRBD1 aligns across 7 bases. J was trimmed by 6 bases and V by 2 bases; bases with no gene match: 7. This CDR3 comprises 15 residues. CDR1 MGHDK and CDR2 SYGVNS come from the germline V gene. The CDR3 nucleotides are TGTGCCAGCAGTGAAATAGGGGGCTCACGCAATGAGCAGTTCTTC. Translation: CASSEIGGSRNEQFF.

The V and J genes are TRBV6-5 and TRBJ2-3, with D unclear. From germline, CDR1 is MNHEY and CDR2 SVGAGI. The CDR3 consists of 14 residues. Trimming pared 7 bases from V and 2 bases from J, leaving 13 bases between. CDR3 nucleotides: TGTGCCAGCAAACCGTGGCTCAACACAGATACGCAGTATTTT. Its translation: CASKPWLNTDTQYF.